A selection of T cell receptor beta chains follows, all from one sample in a study of graft-versus-host responses after intestinal transplantation. Their antigens remain unidentified. The repertoire was sequenced with immunoSEQ multiplex PCR; TCRdb's copy has only in-frame clones and lacks some. Counted here are more than 80,000 clones, around nine tenths occurring once; the ten biggest clones make up 0.3% to 0.4%. Sequences were derived from unstimulated CD4+ T cells sorted from spleen or lymph node cells, sampled before intestinal transplant. The receptor source for this set is a human donor who received an intestinal transplant. The CDR3 runs from the conserved cysteine through the conserved F or W. A D gene is named only where the DNA matches it firmly. Size tells how often a clone was seen (once, few, many) or the class of an expanded clone, and some rows leave it out.

V gene,D gene,J gene,clone size,CDR3 DNA,CDR3 protein
TRBV2,-,TRBJ2-7,-,TGTGCCAGCAGCGGAGAAGTTCCCGAGCAGTACTTC,CASSGEVPEQYF
TRBV5-1,-,TRBJ2-7,-,TGCGCCAGCAGCTTGGAGGGGCAGGGCTACGAGCAGTACTTC,CASSLEGQGYEQYF
TRBV5-4,-,TRBJ1-4,-,TGTGCCAGCAGCTTGGTTTTCGCAGGGACACCGGCTAATGAAAAACTGTTTTTT,CASSLVFAGTPANEKLFF
TRBV19,TRBD1,TRBJ2-1,-,TGTGCCAGTAGTATCAGGGGGTCCAACAATGAGCAGTTCTTC,CASSIRGSNNEQFF
TRBV9,-,TRBJ1-6,-,TGTGCCAGCAGTGGGGGGGGCAGGCCCTCCCAGAATTCACCCCTCCACTTT,CASSGGGRPSQNSPLHF
TRBV11-1,-,TRBJ2-1,-,TGTGCCAGTTCCCCGGTCCCGAGCTCCTACAATGAGCAGTTCTTC,CASSPVPSSYNEQFF
TRBV27,TRBD1,TRBJ2-7,few,TGTGCCAGCAAGGGCCGCAGGGGGTACGAGCAGTACTTC,CASKGRRGYEQYF
TRBV5-4,-,TRBJ2-7,few,TGTGCCAGCAGCCGGGGGACTGCTTCCTACGAGCAGTACTTC,CASSRGTASYEQYF
TRBV28,-,TRBJ1-2,-,TGTGCCAGCAGTCTCGCGATCACGGAGGGAGGCTACACCTTC,CASSLAITEGGYTF
TRBV19,-,TRBJ2-7,-,TGTGCCAGTAGTCCAGCCCCTACAGGGAGCGAGCAGTACTTC,CASSPAPTGSEQYF